Detailed here is one T cell receptor beta chain. Its antigen is currently unknown. As to time point: blood from clinic visit 5 months post-surgery; TSC patient then seizure free. Sequencing was limited to surgery cases with top T cell transcript signatures in brain tissue. This sample is drawn from a study of brain T cells in children with intractable seizures. Study-wide points: Pre- and post-surgery blood differed in depth, so pre-surgery absences may be undersampling. Only CDR3 sequence similarity suggested viral specificity, without known HCMV serostatus.

Data came from immunoSEQ multiplex PCR; TCRdb stores just in-frame clones and leaves some out. The table includes about 340,000 clones, 85% to 95% detected once. From germline, CDR1 is MNHNS and CDR2 SASEGT. This CDR3 spans 13 amino acids. The V end was cut by 3 bases, the J end by 3 bases, with 6 bases between. This clonotype originated in a boy under two years old with tuberous sclerosis and intractable seizures. Sample: peripheral blood, taken approximately 5 months after surgery. This rearrangement joins TRBV6-1 to TRBJ1-5; D is perhaps TRBD1 (5 bases). The CDR3 sequence: CASSETVNQPQHF. The CDR3, as DNA: TGTGCCAGCAGTGAGACAGTCAATCAGCCCCAGCATTTT.